Here is one T cell receptor beta chain with its context. Original methodology: Counts of nucleated cells, estimated from reference gene primer amplification, were obtained. Sequencing was performed with immunoSEQ multiplex PCR; in TCRdb, only in-frame clones are kept and a portion is missing. V, J and clone size are those of that table, while D and trimming were read from the DNA. The sample lists about 100,000 clones, approximately 85% occurring once. CDR1 MRHNA and CDR2 SNTAGT come from the germline V gene. CDR3 size: 14 residues. Trimming removed 3 bases from V and 8 bases from J; junction bases left unmatched: 3. This sample stems from a study of blood T cell repertoires in COVID-19. The wider study: Sources were T cells, B-cell-depleted T cells, or PBMCs; the material itself was cDNA or gDNA.

V usage is TRBV6-4 and J usage is TRBJ2-1; TRBD2 aligns across 11 bases. The source is a woman older than 75 with active or convalescent COVID-19. Sequencing was done on a sample of peripheral blood. The DNA for the CDR3 is TGTGCCAGCAGTGAAACTAGCGGGAGTGATGAGCAGTTCTTC. Protein sequence: CASSETSGSDEQFF.